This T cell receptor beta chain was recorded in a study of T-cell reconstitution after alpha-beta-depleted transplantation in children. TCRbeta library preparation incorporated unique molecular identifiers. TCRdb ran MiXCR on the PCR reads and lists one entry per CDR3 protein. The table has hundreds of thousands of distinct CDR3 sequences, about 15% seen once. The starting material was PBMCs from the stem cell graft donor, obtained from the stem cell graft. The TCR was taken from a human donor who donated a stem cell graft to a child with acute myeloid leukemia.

The CDR3 DNA reads as TGTGCCACCAGCAGAGAGGGGCCCGTGGCAGCAATGGAGACCCAGTACTTC. Translation: CATSREGPVAAMETQYF. This sequence joins TRBV15 and TRBJ2-5; possible D gene TRBD1, 5 bases. Trimming took 0 bases from V and 5 from J, leaving 19 bases between them. Germline CDR1 and CDR2: LNHNV and YYDKDF (reference sequence). The CDR3 is 17 residues long.